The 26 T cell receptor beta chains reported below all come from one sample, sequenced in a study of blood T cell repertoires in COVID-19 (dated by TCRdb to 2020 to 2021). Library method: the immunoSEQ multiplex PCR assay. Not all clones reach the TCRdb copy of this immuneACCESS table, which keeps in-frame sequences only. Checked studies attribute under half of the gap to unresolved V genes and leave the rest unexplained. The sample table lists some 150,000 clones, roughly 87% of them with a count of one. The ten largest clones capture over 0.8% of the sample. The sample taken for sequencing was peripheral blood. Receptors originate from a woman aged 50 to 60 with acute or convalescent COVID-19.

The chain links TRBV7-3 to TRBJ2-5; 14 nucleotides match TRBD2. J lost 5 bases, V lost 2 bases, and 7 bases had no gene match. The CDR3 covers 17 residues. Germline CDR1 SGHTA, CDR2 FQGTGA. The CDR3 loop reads CASSLATSGRAGETQYF. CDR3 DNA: TGTGCCAGCAGCTTAGCGACTAGCGGGAGGGCCGGGGAGACCCAGTACTTC.

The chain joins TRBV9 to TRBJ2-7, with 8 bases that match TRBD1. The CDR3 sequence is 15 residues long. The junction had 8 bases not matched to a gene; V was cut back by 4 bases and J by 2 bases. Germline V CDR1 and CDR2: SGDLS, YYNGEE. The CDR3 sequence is CASSLGGQGTYEQYF. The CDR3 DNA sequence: TGTGCCAGCAGCCTTGGTGGACAGGGAACCTACGAGCAGTACTTC.

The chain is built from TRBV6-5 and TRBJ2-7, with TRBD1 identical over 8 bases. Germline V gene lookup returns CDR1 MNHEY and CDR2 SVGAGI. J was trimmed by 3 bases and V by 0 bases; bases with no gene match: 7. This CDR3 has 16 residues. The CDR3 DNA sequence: TGTGCCAGCAGTTACTCGACAGGGGTTCAAAACTACGAGCAGTACTTC. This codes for CASSYSTGVQNYEQYF.

The CDR3 here is CASSLVPGIYNQPQHF. The CDR3 DNA follows: TGTGCCAGCAGCTTGGTGCCAGGGATTTACAATCAGCCCCAGCATTTT. V usage is TRBV5-5 and J usage is TRBJ1-5; the D gene is possibly TRBD1 (5 bases). The germline CDR1 and CDR2 sequences are SGHKS and YYEKEE (reference sequence). V dropped 0 bases and J dropped 3 bases, with 13 bases sitting between them. The CDR3 has 16 residues.

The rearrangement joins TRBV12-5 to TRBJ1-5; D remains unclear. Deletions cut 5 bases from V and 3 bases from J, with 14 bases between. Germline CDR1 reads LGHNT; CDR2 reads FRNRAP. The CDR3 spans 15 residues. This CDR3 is CASGLDRVTNQPQHF. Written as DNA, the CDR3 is TGTGCTAGTGGTCTCGACCGGGTGACCAATCAGCCCCAGCATTTT.

The CDR3 region has the DNA TGTGCCAGCCTTTGGGGCATTAATGAAAAACTGTTTTTT. It encodes CASLWGINEKLFF. The chain couples TRBV28 to TRBJ1-4, with TRBD1 as a possible D gene (5 bases). V was pared by 8 bases and J by 4 bases, with 11 bases between. The germline CDR1 and CDR2 sequences are MDHEN and SYDVKM. The CDR3 extends over 13 amino acids.

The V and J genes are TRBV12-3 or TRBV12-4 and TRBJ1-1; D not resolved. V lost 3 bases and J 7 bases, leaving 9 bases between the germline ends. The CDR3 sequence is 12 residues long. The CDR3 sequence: CASSFSRGEAFF. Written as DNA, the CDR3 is TGTGCCAGCAGTTTCAGTCGGGGTGAAGCTTTCTTT.

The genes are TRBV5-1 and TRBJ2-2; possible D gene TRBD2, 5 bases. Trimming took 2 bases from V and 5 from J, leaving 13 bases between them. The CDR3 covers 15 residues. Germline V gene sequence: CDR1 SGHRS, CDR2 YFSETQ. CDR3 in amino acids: CASSLSGSRTGELFF. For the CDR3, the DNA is TGCGCCAGCAGCTTATCGGGGTCGAGGACCGGGGAGCTGTTTTTT.

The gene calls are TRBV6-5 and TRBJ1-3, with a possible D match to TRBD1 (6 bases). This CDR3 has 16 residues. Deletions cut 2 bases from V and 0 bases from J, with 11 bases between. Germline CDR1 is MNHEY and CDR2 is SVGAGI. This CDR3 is CASSYQWTVSGNTIYF. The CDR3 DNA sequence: TGTGCCAGCAGTTACCAATGGACAGTCTCTGGAAACACCATATATTTT.

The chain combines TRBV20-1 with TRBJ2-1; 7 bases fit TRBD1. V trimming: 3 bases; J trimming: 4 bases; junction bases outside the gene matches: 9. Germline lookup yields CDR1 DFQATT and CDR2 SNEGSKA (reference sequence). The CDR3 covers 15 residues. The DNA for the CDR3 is TGCAGTGCTAGTGCAGAGGACAGGACTTACAATGAGCAGTTCTTC. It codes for CSASAEDRTYNEQFF.

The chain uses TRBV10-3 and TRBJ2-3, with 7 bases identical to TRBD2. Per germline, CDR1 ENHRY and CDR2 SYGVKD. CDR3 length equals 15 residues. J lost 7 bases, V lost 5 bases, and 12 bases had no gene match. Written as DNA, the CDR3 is TGTGCCATCAGTAGCGGCGCGGGAGATTCGAATACGCAGTATTTT. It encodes CAISSGAGDSNTQYF.

The CDR3 loop is CASSLPDRASYNEQFF. CDR3 bases: TGTGCCAGCAGCCTACCCGACAGGGCCTCCTACAATGAGCAGTTCTTC. The chain recombines TRBV4-2 with TRBJ2-1; 7 nucleotides match TRBD1. CDR1 is LGHNA, CDR2 YNFKEQ, per germline. CDR3 length: 16 residues. J was trimmed by 0 bases and V by 4 bases; bases with no gene match: 6.

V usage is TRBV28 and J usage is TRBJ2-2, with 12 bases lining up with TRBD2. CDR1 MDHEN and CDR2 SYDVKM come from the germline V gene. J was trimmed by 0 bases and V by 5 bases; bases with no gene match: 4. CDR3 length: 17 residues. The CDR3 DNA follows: TGTGCCAGCAGTCCTCTAGCGGGGGGGCCGAACACCGGGGAGCTGTTTTTT. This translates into CASSPLAGGPNTGELFF.

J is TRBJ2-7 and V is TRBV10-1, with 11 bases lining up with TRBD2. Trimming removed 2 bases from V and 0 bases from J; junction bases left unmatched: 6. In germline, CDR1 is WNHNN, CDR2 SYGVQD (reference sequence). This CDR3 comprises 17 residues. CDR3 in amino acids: CASSEGLAGPSSYEQYF. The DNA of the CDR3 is TGCGCCAGCAGTGAGGGACTAGCGGGCCCTAGCTCCTACGAGCAGTACTTC.

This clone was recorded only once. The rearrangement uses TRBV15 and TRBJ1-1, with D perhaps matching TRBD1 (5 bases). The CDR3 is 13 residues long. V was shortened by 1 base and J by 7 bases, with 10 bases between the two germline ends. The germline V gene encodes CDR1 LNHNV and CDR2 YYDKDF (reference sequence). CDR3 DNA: TGTGCCACCAGCAGAGGGCGGGACCTTGAAGCTTTCTTT. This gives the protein CATSRGRDLEAFF.

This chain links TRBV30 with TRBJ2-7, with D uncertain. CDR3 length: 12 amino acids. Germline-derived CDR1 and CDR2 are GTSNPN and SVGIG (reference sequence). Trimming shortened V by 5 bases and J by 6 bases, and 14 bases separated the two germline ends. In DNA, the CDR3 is TGTGCCTGGGGCGTCCACCTAGTCGAGCAGTACTTC. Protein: CAWGVHLVEQYF.

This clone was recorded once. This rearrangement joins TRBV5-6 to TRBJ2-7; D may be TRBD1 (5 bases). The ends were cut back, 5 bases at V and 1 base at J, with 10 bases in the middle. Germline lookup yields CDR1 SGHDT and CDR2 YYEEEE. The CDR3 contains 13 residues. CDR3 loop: CASRDDRSYEQYF. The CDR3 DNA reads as TGTGCCAGCAGGGATGACAGATCCTACGAGCAGTACTTC. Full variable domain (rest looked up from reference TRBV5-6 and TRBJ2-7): DAGVTQSPTHLIKTRGQQVTLRCSPKSGHDTVSWYQQALGQGPQFIFQYYEEEERQRGNFPDRFSGHQFPNYSSELNVNALLLGDSALYLCASRDDRSYEQYFGPGTRLTVT.

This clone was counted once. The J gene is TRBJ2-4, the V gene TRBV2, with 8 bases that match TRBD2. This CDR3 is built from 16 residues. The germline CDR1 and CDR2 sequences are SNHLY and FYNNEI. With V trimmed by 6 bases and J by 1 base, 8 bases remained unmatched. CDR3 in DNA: TGTGCCAGCAGGAGAGCGGGGGATGCGGCCAAAAACATTCAGTACTTC. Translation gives CASRRAGDAAKNIQYF.

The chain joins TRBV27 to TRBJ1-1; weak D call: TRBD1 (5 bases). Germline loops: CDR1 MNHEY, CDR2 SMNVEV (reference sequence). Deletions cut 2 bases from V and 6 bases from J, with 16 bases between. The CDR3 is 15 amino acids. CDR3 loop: CASSLGHTGGAEAFF. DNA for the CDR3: TGTGCCAGCAGTTTAGGCCACACGGGGGGGGCTGAAGCTTTCTTT.

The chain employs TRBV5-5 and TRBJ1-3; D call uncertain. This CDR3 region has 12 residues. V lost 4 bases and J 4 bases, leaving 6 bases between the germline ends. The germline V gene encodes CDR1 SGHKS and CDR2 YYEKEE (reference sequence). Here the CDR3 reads CASSPGGNTIYF. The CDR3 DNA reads TGTGCCAGCAGCCCCGGGGGAAACACCATATATTTT. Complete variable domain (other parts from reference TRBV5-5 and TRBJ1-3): DAGVTQSPTHLIKTRGQQVTLRCSPISGHKSVSWYQQVLGQGPQFIFQYYEKEERGRGNFPDRFSARQFPNYSSELNVNALLLGDSALYLCASSPGGNTIYFGEGSWLTVV.

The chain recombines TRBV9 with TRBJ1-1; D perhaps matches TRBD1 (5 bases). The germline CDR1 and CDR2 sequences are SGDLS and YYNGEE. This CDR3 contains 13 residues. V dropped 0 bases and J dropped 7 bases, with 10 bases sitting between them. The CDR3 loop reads CASSVVVDSEAFF. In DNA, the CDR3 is TGTGCCAGCAGCGTAGTGGTTGACAGTGAAGCTTTCTTT.

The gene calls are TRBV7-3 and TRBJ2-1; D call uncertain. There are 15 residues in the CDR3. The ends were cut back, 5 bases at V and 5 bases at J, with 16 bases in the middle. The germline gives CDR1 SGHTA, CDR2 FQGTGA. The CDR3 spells CASSQSTTFDNEQFF. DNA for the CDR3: TGTGCCAGCAGCCAATCGACAACATTTGACAATGAGCAGTTCTTC.

This chain's CDR3 is CASSSGLAGYEQYF. The CDR3 bases are TGTGCCAGCAGCTCGGGACTAGCGGGATACGAGCAGTACTTC. V is TRBV7-2 and J is TRBJ2-7; 13 nucleotides agree with TRBD2. V shed 4 bases and J 4 bases; nucleotides not matched to a gene: 1. The CDR3 extends over 14 amino acids. Germline CDR1 is SGHTA and CDR2 is FQGNSA.

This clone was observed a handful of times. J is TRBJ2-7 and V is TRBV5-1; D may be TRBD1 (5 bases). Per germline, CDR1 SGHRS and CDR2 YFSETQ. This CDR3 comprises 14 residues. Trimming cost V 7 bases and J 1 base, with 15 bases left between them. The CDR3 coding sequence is TGCGCCAGCGGCCGATCGACAGTTTCCTACGAGCAGTACTTC. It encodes CASGRSTVSYEQYF.

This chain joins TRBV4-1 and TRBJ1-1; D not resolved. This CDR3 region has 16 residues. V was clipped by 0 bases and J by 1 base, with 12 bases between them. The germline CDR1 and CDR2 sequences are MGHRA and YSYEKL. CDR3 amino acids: CASSQEGEGRNTEAFF. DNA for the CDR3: TGCGCCAGCAGCCAAGAGGGAGAAGGGAGGAACACTGAAGCTTTCTTT.

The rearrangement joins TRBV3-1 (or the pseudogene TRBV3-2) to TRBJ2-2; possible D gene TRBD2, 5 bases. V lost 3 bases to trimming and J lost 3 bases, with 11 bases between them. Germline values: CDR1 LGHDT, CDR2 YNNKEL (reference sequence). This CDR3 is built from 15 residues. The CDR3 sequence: CASSHDYTYTGELFF. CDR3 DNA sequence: TGTGCCAGCAGCCATGACTATACTTACACCGGGGAGCTGTTTTTT.